This T cell receptor (beta chain) was sequenced in a study of blood T cell repertoires in COVID-19. The CDR3 contains 14 residues. Germline assignment: CDR1 SGHRS and CDR2 YFSETQ. Trimming took off 3 bases at V and 5 bases at J, with 14 bases between the two ends. Source study methods: Amplification with reference gene primers provided the estimates of nucleated cell counts. Measured with immunoSEQ multiplex PCR; TCRdb has only the in-frame clones, and not every one. The V and J calls and clone size were taken over from that table, and D and trimming were inferred from the DNA. The data show 450,000 to 500,000 clones, about 85% seen once.

The specimen was PBMCs or T cells enriched from blood (not recorded which). This sequence was found in a woman in her late teens or twenties who had recovered from COVID-19. This chain connects TRBV5-1 to TRBJ2-5; tentatively, D is TRBD2 (5 bases). This CDR3 is CASSSWTVAETQYF. The DNA for the CDR3 is TGCGCCAGCAGCTCTTGGACTGTGGCGGAGACCCAGTACTTC.